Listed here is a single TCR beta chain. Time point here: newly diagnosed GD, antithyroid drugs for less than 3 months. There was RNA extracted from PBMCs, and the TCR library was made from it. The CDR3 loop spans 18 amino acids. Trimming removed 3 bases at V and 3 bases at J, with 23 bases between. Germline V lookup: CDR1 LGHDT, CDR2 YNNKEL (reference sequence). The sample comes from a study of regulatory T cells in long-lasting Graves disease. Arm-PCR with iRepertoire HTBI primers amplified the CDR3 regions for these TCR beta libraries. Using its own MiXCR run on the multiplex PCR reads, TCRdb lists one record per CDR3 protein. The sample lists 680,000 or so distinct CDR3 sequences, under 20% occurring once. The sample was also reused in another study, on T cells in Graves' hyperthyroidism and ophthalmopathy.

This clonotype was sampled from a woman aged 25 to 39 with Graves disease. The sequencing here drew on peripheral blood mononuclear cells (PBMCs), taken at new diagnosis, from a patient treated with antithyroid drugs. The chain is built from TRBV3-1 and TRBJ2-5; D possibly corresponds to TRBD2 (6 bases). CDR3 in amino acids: CASSQWEGGYVFEETQYF. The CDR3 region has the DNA TGTGCCAGCAGCCAGTGGGAAGGAGGGTATGTTTTTGAAGAGACCCAGTACTTC.